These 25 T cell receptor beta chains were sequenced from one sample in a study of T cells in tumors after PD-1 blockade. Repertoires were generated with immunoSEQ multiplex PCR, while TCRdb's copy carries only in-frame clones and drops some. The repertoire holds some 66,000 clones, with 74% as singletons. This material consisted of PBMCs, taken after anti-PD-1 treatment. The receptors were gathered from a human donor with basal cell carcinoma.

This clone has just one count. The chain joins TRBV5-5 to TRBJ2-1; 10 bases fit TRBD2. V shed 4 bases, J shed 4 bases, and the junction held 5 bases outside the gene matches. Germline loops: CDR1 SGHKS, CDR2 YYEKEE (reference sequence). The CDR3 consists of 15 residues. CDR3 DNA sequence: TGTGCCAGCAGCCCCTCTAGCGGGGGTTACAATGAGCAGTTCTTC. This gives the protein CASSPSSGGYNEQFF.

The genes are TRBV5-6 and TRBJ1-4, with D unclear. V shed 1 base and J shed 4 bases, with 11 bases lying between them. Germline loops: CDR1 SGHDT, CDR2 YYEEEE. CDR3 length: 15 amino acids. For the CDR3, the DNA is TGTGCCAGCAGCTTGCAAGGGAGAGATAATGAAAAACTGTTTTTT. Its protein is CASSLQGRDNEKLFF.

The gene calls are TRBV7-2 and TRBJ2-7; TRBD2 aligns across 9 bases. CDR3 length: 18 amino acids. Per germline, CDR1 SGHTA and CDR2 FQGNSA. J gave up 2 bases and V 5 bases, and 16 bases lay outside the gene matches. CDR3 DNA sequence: TGTGCCAGCAGCGCCCGGGGCGGGGGGGCCGGAGGGGCCTACGAGCAGTACTTC. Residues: CASSARGGGAGGAYEQYF.

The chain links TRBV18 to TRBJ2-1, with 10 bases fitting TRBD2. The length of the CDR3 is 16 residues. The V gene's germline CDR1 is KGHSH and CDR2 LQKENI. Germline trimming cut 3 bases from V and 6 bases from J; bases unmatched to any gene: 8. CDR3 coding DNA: TGTGCCAGCTCACCCGCAGCGGGGGGGGCCGCCAATGAGCAGTTCTTC. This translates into CASSPAAGGAANEQFF.

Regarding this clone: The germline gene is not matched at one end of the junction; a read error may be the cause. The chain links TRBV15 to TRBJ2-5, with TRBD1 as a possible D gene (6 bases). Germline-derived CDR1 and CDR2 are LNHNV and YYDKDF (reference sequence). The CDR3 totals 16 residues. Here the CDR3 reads CATSRGSTWGQEAQYF. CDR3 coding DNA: TGTGCCACCAGCAGAGGATCCACGTGGGGGCAAGAGGCCCAGTACTTC.

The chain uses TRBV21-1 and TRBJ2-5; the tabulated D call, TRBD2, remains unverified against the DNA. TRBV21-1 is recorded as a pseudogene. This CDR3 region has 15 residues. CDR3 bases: TGTGCCAGCAGCAAAAGGCGACTAGCGCCAGAGACCCAGTACTTC. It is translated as CASSKRRLAPETQYF.

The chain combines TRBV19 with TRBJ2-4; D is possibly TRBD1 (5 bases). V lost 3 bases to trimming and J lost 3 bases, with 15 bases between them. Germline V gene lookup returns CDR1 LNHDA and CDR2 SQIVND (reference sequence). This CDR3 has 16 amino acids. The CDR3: CASSIRQGSGKNIQYF. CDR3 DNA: TGTGCCAGTAGTATTAGGCAGGGTTCGGGCAAAAACATTCAGTACTTC.

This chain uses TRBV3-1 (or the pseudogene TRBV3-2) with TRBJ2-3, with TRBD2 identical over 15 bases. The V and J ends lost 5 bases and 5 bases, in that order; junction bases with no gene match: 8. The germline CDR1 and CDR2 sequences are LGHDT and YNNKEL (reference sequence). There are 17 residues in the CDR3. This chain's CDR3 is CASSSAGLAGGGDTQYF. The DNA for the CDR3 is TGTGCCAGCAGCTCTGCCGGACTAGCGGGGGGGGGAGATACGCAGTATTTT.

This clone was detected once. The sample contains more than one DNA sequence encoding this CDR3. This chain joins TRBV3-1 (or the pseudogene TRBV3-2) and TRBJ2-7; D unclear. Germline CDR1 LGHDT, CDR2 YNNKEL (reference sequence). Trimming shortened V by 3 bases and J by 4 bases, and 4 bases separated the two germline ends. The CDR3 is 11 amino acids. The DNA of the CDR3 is TGTGCCAGCAGCCAGGGTTACGAGCAGTACTTC. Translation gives CASSQGYEQYF.

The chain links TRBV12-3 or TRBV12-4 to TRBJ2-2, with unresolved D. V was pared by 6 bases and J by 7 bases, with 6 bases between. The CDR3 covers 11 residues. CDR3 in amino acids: CASSPGGELFF. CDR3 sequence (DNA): TGTGCCAGCAGCCCCGGCGGGGAGCTGTTTTTT.

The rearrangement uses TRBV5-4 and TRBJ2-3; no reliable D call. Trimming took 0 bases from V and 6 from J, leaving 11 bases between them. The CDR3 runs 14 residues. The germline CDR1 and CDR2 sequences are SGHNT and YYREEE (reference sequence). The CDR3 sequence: CASSLESGHDTQYF. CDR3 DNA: TGTGCCAGCAGCTTGGAATCTGGTCATGATACGCAGTATTTT.

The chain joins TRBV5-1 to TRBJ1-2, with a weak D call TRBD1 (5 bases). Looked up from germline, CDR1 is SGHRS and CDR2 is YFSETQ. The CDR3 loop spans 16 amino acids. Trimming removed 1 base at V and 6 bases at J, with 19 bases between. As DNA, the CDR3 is TGCGCCAGCAGCTTGAATGGAGAGGGGCCTTCGGATGGCTACACCTTC. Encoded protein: CASSLNGEGPSDGYTF.

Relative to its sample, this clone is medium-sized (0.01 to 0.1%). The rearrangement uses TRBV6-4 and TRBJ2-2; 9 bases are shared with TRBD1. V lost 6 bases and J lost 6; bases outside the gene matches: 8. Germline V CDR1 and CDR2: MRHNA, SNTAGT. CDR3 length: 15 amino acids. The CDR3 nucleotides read TGTGCCAGCAGCATGGCGACAGGGGGTGCCGGGGAGCTGTTTTTT. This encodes CASSMATGGAGELFF.

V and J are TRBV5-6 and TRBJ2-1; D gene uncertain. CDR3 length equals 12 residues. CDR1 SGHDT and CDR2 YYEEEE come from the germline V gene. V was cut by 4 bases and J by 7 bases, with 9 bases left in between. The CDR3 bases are TGTGCCAGCAGCCGAAGTCGGAATGAGCAGTTCTTC. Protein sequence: CASSRSRNEQFF.

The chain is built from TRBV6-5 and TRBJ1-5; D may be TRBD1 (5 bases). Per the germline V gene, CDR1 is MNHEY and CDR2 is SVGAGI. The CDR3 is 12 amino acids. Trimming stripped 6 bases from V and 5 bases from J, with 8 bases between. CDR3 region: CASRSGDQPQHF. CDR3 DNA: TGTGCCAGCAGGTCGGGGGATCAGCCCCAGCATTTT.

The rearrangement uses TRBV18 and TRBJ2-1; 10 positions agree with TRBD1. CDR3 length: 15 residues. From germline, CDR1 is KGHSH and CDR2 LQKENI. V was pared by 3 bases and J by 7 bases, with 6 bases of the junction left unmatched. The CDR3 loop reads CASSPRGQGGNEQFF. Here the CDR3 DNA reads TGTGCCAGCTCACCCCGCGGACAGGGGGGAAATGAGCAGTTCTTC.

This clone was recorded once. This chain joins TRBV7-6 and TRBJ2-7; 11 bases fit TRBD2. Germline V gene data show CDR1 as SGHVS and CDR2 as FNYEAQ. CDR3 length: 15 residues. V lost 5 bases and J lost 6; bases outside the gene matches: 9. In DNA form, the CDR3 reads TGTGCCAGCAGCGACCCCTTAGCGGGGGGGCCCGAGCAGTACTTC. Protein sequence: CASSDPLAGGPEQYF.

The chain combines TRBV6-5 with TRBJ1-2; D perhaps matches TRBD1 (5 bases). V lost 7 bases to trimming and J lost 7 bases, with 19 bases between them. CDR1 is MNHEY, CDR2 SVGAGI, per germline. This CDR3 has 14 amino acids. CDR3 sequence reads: CASNLRGGEGGYTF. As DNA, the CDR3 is TGTGCCAGCAACCTACGCGGGGGGGAGGGTGGCTACACCTTC.

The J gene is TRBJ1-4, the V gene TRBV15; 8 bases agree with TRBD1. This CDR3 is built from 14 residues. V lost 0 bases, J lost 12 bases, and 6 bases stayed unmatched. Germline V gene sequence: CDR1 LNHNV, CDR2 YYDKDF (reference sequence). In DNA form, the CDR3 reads TGTGCCACCAGCAGAGATCTTACAGGGGGTCAACTGTTTTTT. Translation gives CATSRDLTGGQLFF.

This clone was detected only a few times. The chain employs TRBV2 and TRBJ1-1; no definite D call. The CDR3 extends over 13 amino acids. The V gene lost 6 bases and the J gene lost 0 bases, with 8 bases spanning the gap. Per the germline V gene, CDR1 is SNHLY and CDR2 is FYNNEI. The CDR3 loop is CASRNSMNTEAFF. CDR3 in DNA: TGTGCCAGCAGAAATTCCATGAACACTGAAGCTTTCTTT.

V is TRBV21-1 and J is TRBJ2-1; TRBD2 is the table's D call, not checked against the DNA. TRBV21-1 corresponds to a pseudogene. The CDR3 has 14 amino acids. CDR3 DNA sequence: TGTGCCAGTCAGAGCGCGATTGTGGGGGGTGAGCAGTTCTTC. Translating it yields CASQSAIVGGEQFF.

CDR3 in DNA: TGTGCCAGCAGCCAAGATACTCTAGCGGGGGGGAACACCGGGGAGCTGTTTTTT. Encoded protein: CASSQDTLAGGNTGELFF. The rearrangement joins TRBV3-1 (or the pseudogene TRBV3-2) to TRBJ2-2; 11 bases map to TRBD2. Germline assignment: CDR1 LGHDT and CDR2 YNNKEL (reference sequence). CDR3 size: 18 residues. Losses at the gene ends were 0 bases for V and 1 base for J; bases not matched to a gene: 4.

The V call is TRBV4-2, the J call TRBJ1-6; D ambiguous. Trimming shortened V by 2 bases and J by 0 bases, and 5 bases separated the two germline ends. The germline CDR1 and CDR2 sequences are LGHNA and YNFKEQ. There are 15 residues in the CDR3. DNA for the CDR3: TGTGCCAGCAGCCAACAAAGCTCCTATAATTCACCCCTCCACTTT. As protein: CASSQQSSYNSPLHF.

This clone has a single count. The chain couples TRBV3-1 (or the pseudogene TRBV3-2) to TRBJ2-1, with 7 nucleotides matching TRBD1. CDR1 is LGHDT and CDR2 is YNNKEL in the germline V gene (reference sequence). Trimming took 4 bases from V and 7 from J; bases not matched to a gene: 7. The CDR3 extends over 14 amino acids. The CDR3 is CASSLDRAGNEQFF. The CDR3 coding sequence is TGTGCCAGCAGCCTAGACAGGGCTGGGAATGAGCAGTTCTTC.

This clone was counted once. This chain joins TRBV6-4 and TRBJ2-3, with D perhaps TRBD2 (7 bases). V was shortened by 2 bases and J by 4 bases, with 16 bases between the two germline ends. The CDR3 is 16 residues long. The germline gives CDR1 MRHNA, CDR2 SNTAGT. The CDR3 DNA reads TGTGCCAGCAGTGACGGCCCCGGGGGGCCCCCAGATACGCAGTATTTT. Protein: CASSDGPGGPPDTQYF.